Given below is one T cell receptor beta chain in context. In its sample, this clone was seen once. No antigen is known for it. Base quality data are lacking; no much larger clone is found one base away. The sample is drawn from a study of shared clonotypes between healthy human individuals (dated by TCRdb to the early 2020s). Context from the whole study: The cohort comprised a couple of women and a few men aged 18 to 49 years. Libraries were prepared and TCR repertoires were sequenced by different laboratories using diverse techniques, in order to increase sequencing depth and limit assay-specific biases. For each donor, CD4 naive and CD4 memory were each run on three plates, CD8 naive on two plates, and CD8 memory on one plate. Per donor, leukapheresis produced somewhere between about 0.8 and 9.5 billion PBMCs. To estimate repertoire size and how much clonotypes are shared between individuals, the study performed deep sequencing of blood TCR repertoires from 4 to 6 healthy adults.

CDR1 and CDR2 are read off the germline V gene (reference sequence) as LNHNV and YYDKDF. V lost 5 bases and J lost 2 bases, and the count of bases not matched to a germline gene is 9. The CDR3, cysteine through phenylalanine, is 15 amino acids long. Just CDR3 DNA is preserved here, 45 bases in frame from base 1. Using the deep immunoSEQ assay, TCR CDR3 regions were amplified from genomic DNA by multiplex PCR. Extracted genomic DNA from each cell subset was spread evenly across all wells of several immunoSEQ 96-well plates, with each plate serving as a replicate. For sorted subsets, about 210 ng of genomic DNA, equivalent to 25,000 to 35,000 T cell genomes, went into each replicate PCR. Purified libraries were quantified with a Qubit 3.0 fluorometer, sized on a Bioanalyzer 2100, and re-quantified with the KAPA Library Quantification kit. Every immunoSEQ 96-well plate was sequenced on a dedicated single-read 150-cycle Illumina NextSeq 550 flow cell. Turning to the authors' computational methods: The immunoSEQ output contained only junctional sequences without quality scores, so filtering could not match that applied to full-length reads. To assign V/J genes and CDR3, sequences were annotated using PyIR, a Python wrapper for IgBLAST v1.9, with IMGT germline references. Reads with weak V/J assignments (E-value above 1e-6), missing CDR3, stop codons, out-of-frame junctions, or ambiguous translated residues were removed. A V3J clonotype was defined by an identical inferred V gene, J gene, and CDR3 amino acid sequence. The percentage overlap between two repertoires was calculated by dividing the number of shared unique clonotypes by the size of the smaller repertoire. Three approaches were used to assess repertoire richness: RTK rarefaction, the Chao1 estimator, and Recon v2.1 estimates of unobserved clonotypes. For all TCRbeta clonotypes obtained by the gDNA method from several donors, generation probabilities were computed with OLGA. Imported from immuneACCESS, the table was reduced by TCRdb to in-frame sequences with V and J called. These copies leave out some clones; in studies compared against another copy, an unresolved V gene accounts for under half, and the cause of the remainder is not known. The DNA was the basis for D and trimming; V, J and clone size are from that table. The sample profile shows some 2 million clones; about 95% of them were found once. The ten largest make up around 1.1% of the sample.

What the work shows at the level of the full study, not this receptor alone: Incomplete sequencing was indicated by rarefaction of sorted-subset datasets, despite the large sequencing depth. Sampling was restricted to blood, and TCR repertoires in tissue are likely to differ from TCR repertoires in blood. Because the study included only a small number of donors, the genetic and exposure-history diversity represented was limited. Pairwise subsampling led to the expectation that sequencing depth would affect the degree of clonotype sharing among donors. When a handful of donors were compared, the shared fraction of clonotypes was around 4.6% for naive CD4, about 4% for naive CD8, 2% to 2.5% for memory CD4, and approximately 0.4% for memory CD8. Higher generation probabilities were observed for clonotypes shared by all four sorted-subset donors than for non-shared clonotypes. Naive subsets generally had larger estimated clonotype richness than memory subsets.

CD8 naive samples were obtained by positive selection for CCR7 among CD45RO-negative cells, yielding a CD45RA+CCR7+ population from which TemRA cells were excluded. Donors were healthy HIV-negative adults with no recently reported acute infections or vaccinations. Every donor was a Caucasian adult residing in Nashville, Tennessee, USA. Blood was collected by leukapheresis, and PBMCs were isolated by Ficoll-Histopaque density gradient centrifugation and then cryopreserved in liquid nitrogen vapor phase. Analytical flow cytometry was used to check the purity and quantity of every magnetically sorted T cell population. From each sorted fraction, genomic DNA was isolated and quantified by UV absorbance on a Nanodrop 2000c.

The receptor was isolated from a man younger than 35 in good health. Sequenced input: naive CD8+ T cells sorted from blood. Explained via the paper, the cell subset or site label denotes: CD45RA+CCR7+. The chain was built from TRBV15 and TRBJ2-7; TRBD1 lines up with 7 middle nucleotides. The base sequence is TGTGCCACCAGCGAAGCAGGGGGTTTCACCTACGAGCAGTACTTC. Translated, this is CATSEAGGFTYEQYF. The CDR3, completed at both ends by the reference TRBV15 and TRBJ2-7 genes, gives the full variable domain DAMVIQNPRYQVTQFGKPVTLSCSQTLNHNVMYWYQQKSSQAPKLLFHYYDKDFNNEADTPDNFQSRRPNTSFCFLDIRSPGLGDTAMYLCATSEAGGFTYEQYFGPGTRLTVT.